This entry describes one TCR beta chain. The target antigen is unknown. The sample is drawn from a study of beta chain features in type 1 diabetes. Study in general: Examined across all samples were roughly 110,000,000 sorted cells. General observations from the study: It was among patients, rather than healthy donors, that naive, central memory and Treg TCRB repertoires appeared more similar. Diminished insertions and augmented deletions at VDJ junctions characterized type 1 diabetes patients. Across all four CD4+ subsets, people with type 1 diabetes showed modestly shorter TCRB CDR3s.

V lost 2 bases to trimming and J lost 3 bases; unmatched junction nucleotides: 0. CDR1 and CDR2 from the germline V gene are MNHEY and SVGAGI. The CDR3 covers 15 residues. The authors reverse transcribed all of the isolated RNA, so sequencing captured expressed TCRB transcripts. Data came from immunoSEQ multiplex PCR; TCRdb stores just in-frame clones and leaves some out. The repertoire holds 200,000 to 300,000 clones, roughly 21% seen once, with approximately 0.029% in the top ten. The TCR originated in a woman aged 40 to 55 with type 1 diabetes. This chain uses TRBV6-5 with TRBJ2-7, with 14 bases identical to TRBD2. The sequencing sample was made of naive CD4+ T cells from blood. The CDR3 here is CASSYGTSGGYEQYF. CDR3 nucleotides: TGTGCCAGCAGTTACGGGACTAGCGGGGGCTACGAGCAGTACTTC.